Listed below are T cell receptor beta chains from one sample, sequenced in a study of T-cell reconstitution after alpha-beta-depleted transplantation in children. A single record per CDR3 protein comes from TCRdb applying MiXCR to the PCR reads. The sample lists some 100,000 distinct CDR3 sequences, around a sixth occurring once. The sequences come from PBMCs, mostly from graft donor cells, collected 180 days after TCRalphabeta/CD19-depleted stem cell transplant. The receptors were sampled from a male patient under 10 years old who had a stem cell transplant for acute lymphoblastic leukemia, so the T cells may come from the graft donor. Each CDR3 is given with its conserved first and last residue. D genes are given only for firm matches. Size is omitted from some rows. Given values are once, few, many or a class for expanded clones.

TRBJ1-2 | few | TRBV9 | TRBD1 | TGTGCCAGCAGCCCCAAGACAGGGACTGGCTACACCTTC | CASSPKTGTGYTF
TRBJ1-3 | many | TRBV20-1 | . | TGCAGTGCAAGAGACGGAAACACCATATATTTT | CSARDGNTIYF
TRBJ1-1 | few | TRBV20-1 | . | TGCAGTGCTAGTCGACGGGTATACACTGAAGCTTTCTTT | CSASRRVYTEAFF
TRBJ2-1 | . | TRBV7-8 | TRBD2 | TGTGCCAGCAGCTTACCTCTCCCCCCTAGCGGGGTTGTCAATGAGCAGTTCTTC | CASSLPLPPSGVVNEQFF
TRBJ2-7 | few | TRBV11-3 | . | TGTGCCAGCAGCTTAGAAGGTGATAAGCAGTACTTC | CASSLEGDKQYF
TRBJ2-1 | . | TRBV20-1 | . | TGCAGTGTTGGGGCCCCGTCGTTCTTC | CSVGAPSFF
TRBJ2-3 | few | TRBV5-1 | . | TGCGCCAGCAGCTCACAGGGTGGGTCAGATACGCAGTATTTT | CASSSQGGSDTQYF
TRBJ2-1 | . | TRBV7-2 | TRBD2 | TGTGCCAGCAGCTTAAGACTAGCGGGTGGGAATGAGCAGTTCTTC | CASSLRLAGGNEQFF
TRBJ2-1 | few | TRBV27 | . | TGTGCCAGCAGAACTCTAGGGTGGAATGAGCAGTTCTTC | CASRTLGWNEQFF
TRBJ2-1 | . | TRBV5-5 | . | TGTGCCAGCAGCCCCCAGCCCCCGAGTTCCTACAATGAGCAGTTCTTC | CASSPQPPSSYNEQFF
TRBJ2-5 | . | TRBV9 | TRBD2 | TGTGCCAGCAGCACCACGACTAGCGGGGGCCGTGAGACCCAGTACTTC | CASSTTTSGGRETQYF
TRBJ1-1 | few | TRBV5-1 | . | TGCGCCAGCAGCCCTTCAGGGACGAGCACTGAAGCTTTCTTT | CASSPSGTSTEAFF
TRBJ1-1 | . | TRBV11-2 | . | TGTGCCAGCAGCCTAAGCTCCCTGCCCGGGACACTGAACACTGAAGCTTTCTTT | CASSLSSLPGTLNTEAFF
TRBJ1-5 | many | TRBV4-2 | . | TGTGCCAGCAGCCAATACGGGCGCAATCAGCCCCAGCATTTT | CASSQYGRNQPQHF
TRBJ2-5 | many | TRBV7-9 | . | TGTGCCAGCACCCTTGGGAGCGTGGAGACCCAGTACTTC | CASTLGSVETQYF
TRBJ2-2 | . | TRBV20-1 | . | TGCAGTGCTAGAGATTCGGGGCCCCCCGGGGAGCTGTTTTTT | CSARDSGPPGELFF
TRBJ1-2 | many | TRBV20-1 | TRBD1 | TGCAGTGCTAGTCGGACAGGGGAGGGCTACACCTTC | CSASRTGEGYTF
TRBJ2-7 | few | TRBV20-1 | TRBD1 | TGCAGTGCTAGAGGCCGGGACAGGGCACCCGAGCAGTACTTC | CSARGRDRAPEQYF
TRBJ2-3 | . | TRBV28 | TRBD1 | TGTGCCAGCAGTCGTGGGACAGGGATGCTAGATACGCAGTATTTT | CASSRGTGMLDTQYF
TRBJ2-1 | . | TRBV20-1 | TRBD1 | TGCAGTGCAAATCCTGGACAGGCTGGTTCCTACGATGAGCAGTTCTTC | CSANPGQAGSYDEQFF
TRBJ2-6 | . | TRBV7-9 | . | TGTGCCAGCAGCTCGCCCAGGGATTCGGGGGCCAACGTCCTGACTTTC | CASSSPRDSGANVLTF
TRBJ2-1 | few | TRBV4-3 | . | TGCGCCAGCAGCCAAACCGCCGGGACTGTCTCCTACAATGAGCAGTTCTTC | CASSQTAGTVSYNEQFF
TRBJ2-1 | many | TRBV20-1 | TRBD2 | TGCAGTGCTTTCGGGGGGGCTGCCTACAATGAGCAGTTCTTC | CSAFGGAAYNEQFF
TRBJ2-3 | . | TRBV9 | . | TGTGCCAGCAGCGTAGGAACCGGGAGCACAGATACGCAGTATTTT | CASSVGTGSTDTQYF
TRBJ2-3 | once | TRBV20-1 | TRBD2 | TGCATTCCTGGGACTAGCGGGGGGGCCCCAGATACGCAGTATTTT | CIPGTSGGAPDTQYF
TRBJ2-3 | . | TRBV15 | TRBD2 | TGTGCCACCAGGCCCGAGCTAGCGGGGGGAAGGGATACGCAGTATTTT | CATRPELAGGRDTQYF
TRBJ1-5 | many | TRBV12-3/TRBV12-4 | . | TGTGCCAGCAGTTTGAGGGGGCAGCCCCAGCATTTT | CASSLRGQPQHF
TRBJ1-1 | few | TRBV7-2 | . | TGTGCCAGCAGATTCAGACAGGACAACACTGAAGCTTTCTTT | CASRFRQDNTEAFF
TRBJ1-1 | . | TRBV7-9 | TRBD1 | TGTGCCAGCAGCTTAATGATCAGGGGGCTTCAGAACACTGAAGCTTTCTTT | CASSLMIRGLQNTEAFF
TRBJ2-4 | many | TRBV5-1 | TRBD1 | TGCGCCAGCAGCTTGTACGGGACAGGTGCGGCAAACATTCAGTACTTC | CASSLYGTGAANIQYF
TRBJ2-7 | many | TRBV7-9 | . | TGTGCCAGCAGCTCAAGACAGTTGCTCGAGCAGTACTTC | CASSSRQLLEQYF
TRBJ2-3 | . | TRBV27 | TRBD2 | TGTGCCAGCAGTCCGACTAGCGGGGGGGCAGATACGCAGTATTTT | CASSPTSGGADTQYF
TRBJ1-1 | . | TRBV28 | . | TGTGCCAGCAGTTCCCCCGGTGACGAGAACACTGAAGCTTTCTTT | CASSSPGDENTEAFF
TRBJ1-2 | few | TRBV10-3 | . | TGTGCCATCAGTTACGGGGGTGGTGGCTACACCTTC | CAISYGGGGYTF
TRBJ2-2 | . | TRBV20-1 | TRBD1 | TGCAGTGCTAGAGCTACCGGGACAGGGGGAAAGATGGTCACCGGGGAGCTGTTTTTT | CSARATGTGGKMVTGELFF
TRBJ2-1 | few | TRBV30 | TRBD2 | TGTGCCTGGAGTGGGGAGGGACTCGAGAGGGATGAGCAGTTCTTC | CAWSGEGLERDEQFF
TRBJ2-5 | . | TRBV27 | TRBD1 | TGTGCCAGCAGCTTCACCTACGGGACAGGGAACCAAGAGACCCAGTACTTC | CASSFTYGTGNQETQYF
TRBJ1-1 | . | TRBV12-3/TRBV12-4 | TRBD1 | TGTGCCAGCAGTTCGACAGGGCGGGGGGAAGCTTTCTTT | CASSSTGRGEAFF
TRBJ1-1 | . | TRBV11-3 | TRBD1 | TGTGCCAGCAGCTTAGGGGGACAGGGGATCGCTAATTTGAACACTGAAGCTTTCTTT | CASSLGGQGIANLNTEAFF
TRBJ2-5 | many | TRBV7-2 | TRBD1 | TGTGCCAGCAGCCCAGGGGGTATGGGTGAGACCCAGTACTTC | CASSPGGMGETQYF
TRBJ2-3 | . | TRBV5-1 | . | TGCGCCAGCAGCACCCGGGACACCGATACGCAGTATTTT | CASSTRDTDTQYF
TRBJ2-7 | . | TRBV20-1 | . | TGCAGTGCTAGAAACCCGGACTCCTCCTACGAGCAGTACTTC | CSARNPDSSYEQYF
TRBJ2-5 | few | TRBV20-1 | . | TGCAGTGCTAGGGACTCAATCCAAGAGACCCAGTACTTC | CSARDSIQETQYF
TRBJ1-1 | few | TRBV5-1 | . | TGCGCCAGCAGCTTGCGAGGGTCCACTGAAGCTTTCTTT | CASSLRGSTEAFF
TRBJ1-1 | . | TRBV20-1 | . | TGCAGTGCTAGAGTAGGGGGGGCGAATGAAGCTTTCTTT | CSARVGGANEAFF
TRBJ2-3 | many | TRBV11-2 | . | TGTGCCAGCAGCTTACCACCTGATTCAGGGACAACTAGCACAGATACGCAGTATTTT | CASSLPPDSGTTSTDTQYF
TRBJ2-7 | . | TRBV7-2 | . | TGTGCCAGCAGCTTAGCGCTCGGGCCCTACGAGCAGTACTTC | CASSLALGPYEQYF
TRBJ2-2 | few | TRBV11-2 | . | TGTGCCAGCAGCCTCGGCCGGCTGGGTACCGGGGAGCTGTTTTTT | CASSLGRLGTGELFF
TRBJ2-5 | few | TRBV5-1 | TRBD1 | TGCGCCAGCAGCTTGGTGCCAGGGGGCGCGAAGACCCAGTACTTC | CASSLVPGGAKTQYF
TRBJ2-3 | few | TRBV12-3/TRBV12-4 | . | TGTGCCAGCAATCCGACAGGCCACGGAGATACGCAGTATTTT | CASNPTGHGDTQYF
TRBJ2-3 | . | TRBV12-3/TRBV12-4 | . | TGTGCCAGCTCGGGCAGGGAATACTCAGATACGCAGTATTTT | CASSGREYSDTQYF